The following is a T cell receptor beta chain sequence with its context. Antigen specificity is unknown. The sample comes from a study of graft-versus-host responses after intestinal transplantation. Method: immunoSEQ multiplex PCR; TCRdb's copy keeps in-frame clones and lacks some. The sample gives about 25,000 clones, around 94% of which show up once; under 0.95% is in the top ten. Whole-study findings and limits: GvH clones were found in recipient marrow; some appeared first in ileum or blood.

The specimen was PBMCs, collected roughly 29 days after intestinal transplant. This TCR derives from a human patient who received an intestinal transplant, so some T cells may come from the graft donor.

DNA of the CDR3: TGTGCCAGCAGCCAATGGGGGACAGGAGGGTACACCTTC. Its translation: CASSQWGTGGYTF. The V call is TRBV16, the J call TRBJ1-2; 8 nucleotides agree with TRBD1. CDR3 length: 13 amino acids. The germline V gene has CDR1 KGHSY and CDR2 FQNENV. V gave up 1 base and J gave up 11 bases; unmatched junction bases: 6.